This TCR beta chain was sequenced in a study of OX40 agonist ivuxolimab in advanced cancers. Study at large: Ivuxolimab was administered intravenously to patients at 0.01 to 10 mg/kg every 2 weeks.

The data were produced by immunoSEQ multiplex PCR, yet TCRdb's version contains in-frame clones alone and is incomplete. The sample has around 59,000 clones, about 89% seen once. Findings of the study overall: On average, CD8+ T cells showed a greater number of expanded clones than CD4+. At 0.1 to 3.0 mg/kg, clonal expansion of CD4+ and CD8+ blood T cells had occurred by week 6.

V lost 4 bases and J lost 5; bases outside the gene matches: 7. This CDR3 contains 17 residues. The germline V gene has CDR1 SEHNR and CDR2 FQNEAQ (reference sequence). This clone is judged medium-sized. The antigen is unknown. The sampling schedule covered blood at baseline, cycle 4 day 1, and cycle 7 day 1. The clonotype originates from an adult with an advanced solid tumor such as melanoma, head and neck, liver or kidney cancer. The V gene is TRBV7-9, the J gene TRBJ2-5, with 16 bases identical to TRBD2. The sample was CD4+ or CD8+ T cells sorted from blood, taken in a trial of the OX40 agonist ivuxolimab. CDR3 region: CASSSLGTSGREETQYF. CDR3 coding DNA: TGTGCCAGCAGCTCGCTAGGGACTAGCGGGAGGGAGGAGACCCAGTACTTC.